These 21 T cell receptor beta chains originate from one sample sequenced in a study of blood T cell repertoires in COVID-19. The assay was immunoSEQ multiplex PCR, and TCRdb's table has in-frame clones only and misses some. The repertoire consists of some 9,800 clones, with around 80% occurring once and the leading ten covering about two fifths. Sequenced material: peripheral blood. The receptor source for this set is a human donor in a cohort sampled during active COVID-19.

This clone was seen a few times. The rearrangement uses TRBV2 and TRBJ2-7; D is unclear. This CDR3 spans 15 amino acids. The V end lost 1 base, the J end lost 2 bases, and 12 bases lay between the germline ends. The germline CDR1 and CDR2 sequences are SNHLY and FYNNEI. In DNA form, the CDR3 reads TGTGCCAGCAGTGAAGGGCTCAGGCCCCCCTACGAGCAGTACTTC. Amino acids: CASSEGLRPPYEQYF.

The chain links TRBV30 to TRBJ1-5; 8 nucleotides line up with TRBD1. The V gene's germline CDR1 is GTSNPN and CDR2 SVGIG (reference sequence). The CDR3 has 16 amino acids. V lost 8 bases to trimming and J lost 2 bases; unmatched junction nucleotides: 14. The CDR3 spells CAGTYSGGEGNQPQHF. CDR3 nucleotides: TGTGCCGGGACCTATTCAGGGGGCGAGGGCAATCAGCCCCAGCATTTT.

The V and J genes are TRBV6-5 and TRBJ2-7; 9 positions match TRBD1. The CDR3 length is 14 residues. Per germline, CDR1 MNHEY and CDR2 SVGAGI. V gave up 2 bases and J gave up 5 bases; unmatched junction bases: 4. For the CDR3, the DNA is TGTGCCAGCAGTTACGGAGGGACAGGGAACGAGCAGTACTTC. The encoded protein is CASSYGGTGNEQYF.

The chain has TRBV6-5 and TRBJ1-1; no firm D call. The ends were cut back, 5 bases at V and 0 bases at J, with 10 bases in the middle. CDR1 and CDR2 (germline): MNHEY, SVGAGI. The CDR3 covers 14 residues. The CDR3 loop is CASSHQEMNTEAFF. Written as DNA, the CDR3 is TGTGCCAGCAGTCACCAAGAGATGAACACTGAAGCTTTCTTT.

The rearrangement links TRBV12-3 or TRBV12-4 to TRBJ2-7; the D gene is possibly TRBD2 (5 bases). This CDR3 spans 12 amino acids. V lost 6 bases, J lost 6 bases, and 12 bases lay in between. The CDR3 spells CASRTGGSEQYF. The DNA of the CDR3 is TGTGCCAGCAGGACTGGAGGCAGCGAGCAGTACTTC.

This clone has more than one count but fewer than ten. The V and J genes are TRBV2 and TRBJ2-5, with 7 nucleotides matching TRBD1. V shed 7 bases and J 7 bases; nucleotides not matched to a gene: 15. CDR3 size: 15 residues. Germline V gene sequence: CDR1 SNHLY, CDR2 FYNNEI. CDR3 region: CASNGPGQSFVTQYF. CDR3 nucleotide sequence: TGTGCCAGCAATGGGCCGGGACAGTCTTTCGTGACCCAGTACTTC.

This sequence joins TRBV28 and TRBJ1-3, with D possibly TRBD1 on 5 matching bases. Germline V gives CDR1 MDHEN, CDR2 SYDVKM. V was clipped by 6 bases and J by 4 bases, with 16 bases between them. This CDR3 spans 15 amino acids. The CDR3 region is CASSAIPGGGNTIYF. CDR3 nucleotides: TGTGCCAGCAGCGCTATTCCCGGGGGAGGAAACACCATATATTTT.

The chain recombines TRBV28 with TRBJ2-7, with D maybe TRBD1 (5 bases). Trimming removed 3 bases from V and 4 bases from J, with 7 bases in between. This CDR3 is built from 12 residues. Germline V CDR1 and CDR2: MDHEN, SYDVKM. The CDR3 bases are TGTGCCAGCAGTTTGTCAGGGTACGAGCAGTACTTC. Translating it yields CASSLSGYEQYF. Using reference TRBV28 and TRBJ2-7 for the parts outside the CDR3, the full variable domain is DVKVTQSSRYLVKRTGEKVFLECVQDMDHENMFWYRQDPGLGLRLIYFSYDVKMKEKGDIPEGYSVSREKKERFSLILESASTNQTSMYLCASSLSGYEQYFGPGTRLTVT.

Regarding this clone: The germline gene is not matched at one end of the junction; a read error may be the cause. J is TRBJ1-1 and V is TRBV3-1 (or the pseudogene TRBV3-2), with D perhaps matching TRBD1 (6 bases). The CDR3 covers 12 residues. Germline V gives CDR1 LGHDT, CDR2 YNNKEL (reference sequence). The CDR3: CASLTPGEEPYF. The CDR3 nucleotides read TGTGCCAGCTTGACCCCAGGGGAAGAGCCATACTTT.

The chain links TRBV3-1 (or the pseudogene TRBV3-2) to TRBJ1-1; D is ambiguous. This CDR3 has 15 amino acids. Germline V gene data show CDR1 as LGHDT and CDR2 as YNNKEL (reference sequence). Trimming pared 0 bases from V and 4 bases from J, leaving 12 bases between. The CDR3 loop is CASSQESGFVTEAFF. The CDR3 DNA follows: TGTGCCAGCAGCCAAGAATCGGGGTTTGTCACTGAAGCTTTCTTT.

V is TRBV5-1 and J is TRBJ1-1; maybe TRBD1 (6 bases). Germline lookup yields CDR1 SGHRS and CDR2 YFSETQ. Trimming left V 0 bases short and J 4 bases short, with 13 bases between. This CDR3 contains 15 residues. CDR3 sequence (DNA): TGCGCCAGCAGCTTGGCTTGGGGGCTTGGCACTGAAGCTTTCTTT. This translates into CASSLAWGLGTEAFF. The entire variable domain, with the rest obtained from reference TRBV5-1 and TRBJ1-1, is as follows: KAGVTQTPRYLIKTRGQQVTLSCSPISGHRSVSWYQQTPGQGLQFLFEYFSETQRNKGNFPGRFSGRQFSNSRSEMNVSTLELGDSALYLCASSLAWGLGTEAFFGQGTRLTVV.

This CDR3 reads CASSRAGHTNTGELFF. The DNA for the CDR3 is TGTGCCAGCAGCCGAGCGGGACACACGAACACCGGGGAGCTGTTTTTT. The V call is TRBV7-8, the J call TRBJ2-2; the D gene is possibly TRBD2 (7 bases). The germline V gene has CDR1 SGHVS and CDR2 FQNEAQ. The V and J ends lost 5 bases and 0 bases respectively, with 13 bases between them. This CDR3 comprises 16 residues.

V usage is TRBV7-2 and J usage is TRBJ2-7; possibly TRBD1 for D (7 bases). CDR1 and CDR2 from the germline V gene are SGHTA and FQGNSA. There are 13 residues in the CDR3. Trimming removed 5 bases from V and 5 bases from J, with 13 bases in between. The CDR3 DNA reads TGTGCCAGCAGCCCCGGGGGACAGCACGAGCAGTACTTC. It encodes CASSPGGQHEQYF.

The rearrangement uses TRBV19 and TRBJ1-4; D call uncertain. V was cut by 5 bases and J by 0 bases, with 10 bases left in between. The CDR3 runs 15 residues. Germline lookup yields CDR1 LNHDA and CDR2 SQIVND (reference sequence). The CDR3 DNA sequence: TGTGCCAGTAGTTTCGACACCGCAACTAATGAAAAACTGTTTTTT. Protein product: CASSFDTATNEKLFF.

The genes are TRBV19 and TRBJ1-3; D is possibly TRBD1 (6 bases). Germline V lookup: CDR1 LNHDA, CDR2 SQIVND (reference sequence). The CDR3 loop spans 16 amino acids. V gave up 7 bases and J gave up 4 bases, with 20 bases separating them. CDR3 nucleotides: TGTGCCAGTACTACTCCGGGACACCCGAGGGGAAACACCATATATTTT. Its protein is CASTTPGHPRGNTIYF. Combining the CDR3 with reference TRBV19 and TRBJ1-3 gives the whole variable domain DGGITQSPKYLFRKEGQNVTLSCEQNLNHDAMYWYRQDPGQGLRLIYYSQIVNDFQKGDIAEGYSVSREKKESFPLTVTSAQKNPTAFYLCASTTPGHPRGNTIYFGEGSWLTVV.

This clone is a singleton in its sample. The chain recombines TRBV19 with TRBJ2-7; 9 bases map to TRBD1. V was pared by 4 bases and J by 6 bases, with 10 bases of the junction left unmatched. Looked up from germline, CDR1 is LNHDA and CDR2 is SQIVND (reference sequence). CDR3 size: 15 residues. CDR3 residues: CASSTGQGLIGEQYF. As DNA, the CDR3 is TGTGCCAGTAGTACTGGACAGGGGTTAATCGGCGAGCAGTACTTC.

This sequence joins TRBV19 and TRBJ1-1; 7 nucleotides align to TRBD1. The CDR3 spans 14 residues. J lost 5 bases, V lost 0 bases, and 3 bases had no gene match. The germline gives CDR1 LNHDA, CDR2 SQIVND (reference sequence). The CDR3 nucleotides read TGTGCCAGTAGTATAGATAGGGGGCGAACTGAAGCTTTCTTT. The encoded protein is CASSIDRGRTEAFF.

CDR3 protein: CASSLVPGDEQYF. The CDR3 DNA follows: TGTGCCAGCAGCTTGGTTCCAGGGGACGAGCAGTACTTC. The chain employs TRBV5-5 and TRBJ2-7; D possibly corresponds to TRBD1 (6 bases). The V gene's germline CDR1 is SGHKS and CDR2 YYEKEE (reference sequence). This CDR3 contains 13 residues. Trimming cost V 0 bases and J 5 bases, with 9 bases left between them.

The gene calls are TRBV30 and TRBJ2-2; the D is unclear. The CDR3 covers 12 residues. Trimming pared 4 bases from V and 6 bases from J, leaving 9 bases between. In germline, CDR1 is GTSNPN, CDR2 SVGIG (reference sequence). As DNA, the CDR3 is TGTGCCTGGACGTTCGAGGCCGGGGAGCTGTTTTTT. This codes for CAWTFEAGELFF.

The V gene is TRBV5-1, the J gene TRBJ2-5; D is unresolved. The length of the CDR3 is 16 residues. V lost 4 bases and J 1 base, leaving 17 bases between the germline ends. Looked up from germline, CDR1 is SGHRS and CDR2 is YFSETQ. CDR3 amino acids: CASSSRISRSQETQYF. The CDR3 DNA is TGCGCCAGCAGCAGCCGAATCTCGCGGTCCCAAGAGACCCAGTACTTC. Filled out from reference TRBV5-1 and TRBJ2-5, the complete variable domain reads KAGVTQTPRYLIKTRGQQVTLSCSPISGHRSVSWYQQTPGQGLQFLFEYFSETQRNKGNFPGRFSGRQFSNSRSEMNVSTLELGDSALYLCASSSRISRSQETQYFGPGTRLLVL.

This rearrangement joins TRBV18 to TRBJ1-4; no reliable D call. The CDR3 covers 14 residues. Trimming cost V 2 bases and J 5 bases, with 9 bases left between them. In germline, CDR1 is KGHSH, CDR2 LQKENI. The CDR3 DNA sequence: TGTGCCAGCTCACCAACACTAGAAAATGAAAAACTGTTTTTT. Its translation: CASSPTLENEKLFF.